The source of this T cell receptor beta chain is a study of human T cells and chemical hapten exposure. Study at large: Minor volume differences among pooled libraries chiefly drove per-sample TCR yield variation.

The CDR3 length is 19 residues. Per the germline V gene, CDR1 is LGHNA and CDR2 is YSLEER. V gave up 0 bases and J gave up 4 bases, with 19 bases separating them. TCRdb used MiXCR to reprocess the RACE reads, holding one entry per CDR3 protein. The data contain around 380,000 distinct CDR3 sequences, approximately 5.1% of them singletons. The time point denotes: patch test 1, 2 weeks after DPC sensitization. Noted treatment: therapeutic diphenylcyclopropenone sensitization with weekly scalp DPC. People who gave samples had alopecia, were 18 to 70 years old, and were suitable for DPC. General study findings and limits: TCRs above 1 in 1000 frequency stayed constant with DPC sensitization. In the PT1 data, expanded TCR counts showed a positive correlation with patch test score.

A note on this clonotype: The antigen remains undetermined.

The chain is built from TRBV4-3 and TRBJ2-6, with a tentative D call TRBD2 (5 bases). This receptor was taken from a woman in her forties or fifties with alopecia areata. Some clones in this sample may be carry-over from other donors' samples. Here the sequenced sample was whole blood, taken in connection with sensitization to the hapten diphenylcyclopropenone (DPC). CDR3 residues: CASSQELREWFAGANVLTF. The CDR3 DNA reads as TGCGCCAGCAGCCAAGAGTTGAGGGAGTGGTTTGCGGGGGCCAACGTCCTGACTTTC.